This is a list of T cell receptor beta chains from one sample in a study of T cells in Graves' hyperthyroidism and ophthalmopathy. Each CDR3 protein gets one entry after TCRdb re-called the multiplex PCR reads with MiXCR. The data hold hundreds of thousands of distinct CDR3 sequences, with roughly 14% observed a single time. The sample taken for sequencing was blood. These receptors were obtained from a man aged 18 to 35 with Graves' ophthalmopathy. Both conserved end residues are part of each CDR3. A D gene is named only where the DNA matches it firmly. Not all rows give a size; the values are once, few, many and, for expanded clones, a class.

j_call clone_size v_call d_call cdr3_nt cdr3_aa
TRBJ1-1 many TRBV7-2 - TGTGCCAGCAGCTACGGTGTGTCCACTGAAGCTTTCTTT CASSYGVSTEAFF
TRBJ1-1 - TRBV9 - TGTGCCAGCAGCGCTAATACGGACTTTGAAGCTTTCTTT CASSANTDFEAFF
TRBJ2-7 many TRBV29-1 TRBD2 TGCAGCGTTGAAGTAGGGACTAGCGGGAGTTCCGAGCAGTACTTC CSVEVGTSGSSEQYF
TRBJ1-4 - TRBV2 - TGTGCCAGCAAGGGGCCAGGGTATGAAAAACTGTTTTTT CASKGPGYEKLFF
TRBJ2-1 many TRBV27 - TGTGCCAGCAGTTTTTGGGGCAATGAGCAGTTCTTC CASSFWGNEQFF
TRBJ1-2 many TRBV20-1 - TGCAGTGCCCTTAGATATGGCTACACCTTC CSALRYGYTF
TRBJ2-7 many TRBV6-2/TRBV6-3 TRBD2 TGTGCCAGCAGTCCAAGACTAGCGGGAGTAGGATACGAGCAGTACTTC CASSPRLAGVGYEQYF
TRBJ2-2 many TRBV5-1 - TGCGCCAGCAGTATTTACGGGGTTAACACCGGGGAGCTGTTTTTT CASSIYGVNTGELFF
TRBJ2-5 many TRBV11-3 - TGTGCCAGCAGCCCCTCGGGGAGTAACGGGGAGACCCAGTACTTC CASSPSGSNGETQYF
TRBJ2-2 many TRBV10-1 - TGCGCCAGCAGTGAGGACCGTCGGGAGCTGTTTTTT CASSEDRRELFF
TRBJ1-2 many TRBV2 - TGTGCCAGCAGTGGTAGGTCGGACTATGGCTACACCTTC CASSGRSDYGYTF
TRBJ1-5 many TRBV30 - TGTGCCTGGAGTTCCCTTGAGGGCAATCAGCCCCAGCATTTT CAWSSLEGNQPQHF
TRBJ2-7 many TRBV12-3/TRBV12-4 TRBD1 TGTGCCAGCAGGGACAGGGGCGAGCAGTACTTC CASRDRGEQYF
TRBJ2-7 - TRBV25-1 - TGTGCCAGCGCGGCAGGGGGGGTTTCCGAGCAGTACTTC CASAAGGVSEQYF
TRBJ1-2 few TRBV4-2 - TGTGCCAGCAGCCAAGATGATCACACCTCCATTAAGGGCTACACCTTC CASSQDDHTSIKGYTF
TRBJ1-4 few TRBV4-1 - TGCGCCAGCACCCCTGGACCTGTTAATGAAAAACTGTTTTTT CASTPGPVNEKLFF
TRBJ1-1 - TRBV20-1 - TGCAGTGCTAGCACCGGGGCCCAAGGTAGGGGCACTGAAGCTTTCTTT CSASTGAQGRGTEAFF
TRBJ1-2 many TRBV5-6 - TGTGCCAGCAGCTTGGGAGGTATCGACTATGGCTACACCTTC CASSLGGIDYGYTF
TRBJ1-2 many TRBV6-1 - TGTGCCGGTGCCCCAGGACGACTTAAGGTTGGCTATGGCTACACCTTC CAGAPGRLKVGYGYTF
TRBJ2-3 few TRBV10-3 - TGTGCCACTAGCCGGGACGGGGGCACAGATACGCAGTATTTT CATSRDGGTDTQYF
TRBJ2-2 many TRBV20-1 - TGCAGTGCTAGGCCACCCGGCGGGCTGAACACCGGGGAGCTGTTTTTT CSARPPGGLNTGELFF
TRBJ2-1 many TRBV12-3/TRBV12-4 TRBD2 TGTGCCAGCAGTTTAGTAGCGGGAATCGATGAGCAGTTCTTC CASSLVAGIDEQFF
TRBJ2-1 - TRBV7-8 TRBD2 TGTGCCAGCAGCTCGACGTTAGCGGGGGGGAGAATGTACAATGAGCAGTTCTTC CASSSTLAGGRMYNEQFF
TRBJ2-1 many TRBV27 TRBD2 TGTGCCAGCAGTTTCATAGCGGGAGTGGGTGAGCAGTTCTTC CASSFIAGVGEQFF
TRBJ1-1 many TRBV27 - TGTGCCAGCAGCTCGGGCACTGAAGCTTTCTTT CASSSGTEAFF
TRBJ1-4 many TRBV2 - TGTGCCAGCAAACCCACACTTAATGAAAAACTGTTTTTT CASKPTLNEKLFF
TRBJ2-1 few TRBV14 - TGTGCCAGCAGTCACCGGCATGAGCAGTTCTTC CASSHRHEQFF
TRBJ2-3 - TRBV10-1 TRBD1 TGCGCCAGCAGTGTGGGACAGATTAGCACAGATACGCAGTATTTT CASSVGQISTDTQYF
TRBJ1-1 - TRBV6-1 - TGTGCCGTAGGCCGGGGCACTGAAGCTTTCTTT CAVGRGTEAFF
TRBJ1-6 - TRBV11-3 TRBD1 TGTGCCAGCAGCTTAGATCAGGGGGGAAGCTCCTATAATTCACCCCTCCGCTTT CASSLDQGGSSYNSPLRF
TRBJ2-1 many TRBV3-1 - TGTGCCAGCAGCCAAGGGGGTGACTGGTATCTAATCTCCTACAATGAGCAGTTCTTC CASSQGGDWYLISYNEQFF
TRBJ1-2 many TRBV27 TRBD1 TGTGCCAGCAGTTTAACCCGTCGGACAGGCAACTATGGCTACACCTTC CASSLTRRTGNYGYTF
TRBJ2-7 many TRBV28 - TGTGCCAGCAGTTTCACAGGAAGCTCCTACGAGCAGTACTTC CASSFTGSSYEQYF
TRBJ1-2 many TRBV5-1 - TGCGCCAGCAGCCAAACCTCCGGGACTCGTGGCTACACCTTC CASSQTSGTRGYTF
TRBJ1-2 many TRBV27 TRBD1 TGTGCCAGCAGCTCAGGGGGCCAGTCCTATGGCTACACCTTC CASSSGGQSYGYTF
TRBJ2-3 many TRBV13 - TGTGCCAGCAGCTTAGGCTTCAGCACAGATACGCAGTATTTT CASSLGFSTDTQYF
TRBJ2-7 many TRBV27 TRBD2 TGTGCCAGCAGTTTATCGCTAGCGGGAGTTCCCGAGCAGTACTTC CASSLSLAGVPEQYF
TRBJ1-1 - TRBV6-2/TRBV6-3 - TGTGCCAGCAGTTCCTTCGGGGGAGGCACTGAAGCTTTCTTT CASSSFGGGTEAFF
TRBJ2-3 - TRBV5-5 - TGTGCCAGCAGCTTGGGGCCGCAGGGTATCACAGATACGCAGTATTTT CASSLGPQGITDTQYF
TRBJ1-2 - TRBV6-1 - TGTGCCAGCTCCCATAACGGAGCGGGCAGAATGAACTATGGCTACACCTTC CASSHNGAGRMNYGYTF
TRBJ1-1 - TRBV7-8 TRBD1 TGTGCCAGCAGAGGGACAGACAACACTGAAGCTTTCTTT CASRGTDNTEAFF
TRBJ2-1 - TRBV20-1 TRBD1 TGCAGTGCTCAAACCGGGACAGGGTCCAATGAGCAGTTCTTC CSAQTGTGSNEQFF
TRBJ2-3 - TRBV29-1 - TGCAGCGTTGCTAACGGGGTGGGGGATACGCAGTATTTT CSVANGVGDTQYF